What follows are 6 T cell receptor beta chains derived from one specimen sequenced in a study of blood T cell repertoires in COVID-19. Clones were sequenced by immunoSEQ multiplex PCR, and TCRdb holds only the in-frame ones, with some missing. Of approximately 65,000 clones listed, 80% to 90% are singletons. The sample taken for sequencing was peripheral blood. The receptor source for this set is an elderly man with acute or convalescent COVID-19.

This sequence joins TRBV25-1 and TRBJ1-1; the D is unclear. The V end lost 4 bases, the J end lost 6 bases, and 9 bases lay between the germline ends. The germline CDR1 and CDR2 sequences are MGHDK and SYGVNS. The CDR3 covers 12 residues. The CDR3 is CASSGGIAEAFF. CDR3 DNA: TGTGCCAGCAGTGGAGGGATCGCTGAAGCTTTCTTT. The variable domain in full, with the rest retrieved from reference TRBV25-1 and TRBJ1-1, is EADIYQTPRYLVIGTGKKITLECSQTMGHDKMYWYQQDPGMELHLIHYSYGVNSTEKGDLSSESTVSRIRTEHFPLTLESARPSHTSQYLCASSGGIAEAFFGQGTRLTVV.

This chain links TRBV11-2 with TRBJ2-1; 12 bases align to TRBD2. V shed 4 bases and J 8 bases; nucleotides not matched to a gene: 15. The CDR3 runs to 18 residues. The germline V gene has CDR1 SGHAT and CDR2 FQNNGV. The CDR3 loop reads CASSSPTPLAGGSDEQFF. DNA for the CDR3: TGTGCCAGCAGCTCGCCCACCCCACTAGCGGGGGGTTCGGATGAGCAGTTCTTC.

The rearrangement joins TRBV6-5 to TRBJ2-6, with 9 bases that match TRBD1. Germline CDR1 reads MNHEY; CDR2 reads SVGAGI. With 6 bases clipped from V and 2 bases from J, the junction kept 2 bases outside the gene matches. This CDR3 has 15 amino acids. CDR3 residues: CASSRQGAGANVLTF. CDR3 DNA: TGTGCCAGCAGCCGACAGGGGGCTGGGGCCAACGTCCTGACTTTC.

The rearrangement links TRBV7-2 to TRBJ1-3, with D hard to call. The V gene's germline CDR1 is SGHTA and CDR2 FQGNSA. The V end lost 7 bases, the J end lost 4 bases, and 17 bases lay between the germline ends. This CDR3 spans 15 amino acids. CDR3 amino acids: CASNPRLGEGNTIYF. For the CDR3, the DNA is TGTGCCAGCAACCCGAGACTCGGCGAGGGAAACACCATATATTTT.

V usage is TRBV30 and J usage is TRBJ1-5; 7 bases match TRBD1. This CDR3 spans 12 amino acids. Germline V gives CDR1 GTSNPN, CDR2 SVGIG (reference sequence). With V trimmed by 5 bases and J by 9 bases, 7 bases remained unmatched. The CDR3 DNA reads TGTGCCTGGGACAGGGAGGGGGGGCCCCAGCATTTT. Protein: CAWDREGGPQHF.

The chain is built from TRBV28 and TRBJ1-1; no definite D call. The germline CDR1 and CDR2 sequences are MDHEN and SYDVKM. Trimming left V 5 bases short and J 0 bases short, with 4 bases between. The CDR3 totals 12 residues. This chain's CDR3 is CASSSMNTEAFF. The CDR3 DNA reads TGTGCCAGCAGTAGCATGAACACTGAAGCTTTCTTT.